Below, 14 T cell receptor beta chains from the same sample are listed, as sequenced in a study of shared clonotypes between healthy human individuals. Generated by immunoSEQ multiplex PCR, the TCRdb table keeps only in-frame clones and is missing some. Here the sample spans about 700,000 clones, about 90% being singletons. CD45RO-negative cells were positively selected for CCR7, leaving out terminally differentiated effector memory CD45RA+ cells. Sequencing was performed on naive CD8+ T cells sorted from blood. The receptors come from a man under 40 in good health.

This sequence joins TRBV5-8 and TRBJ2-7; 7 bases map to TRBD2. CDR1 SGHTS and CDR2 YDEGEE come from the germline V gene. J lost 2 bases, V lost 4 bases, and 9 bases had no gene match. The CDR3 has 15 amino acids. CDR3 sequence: CASSPGTILTYEQYF. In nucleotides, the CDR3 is TGTGCCAGCAGCCCCGGGACTATCTTAACCTACGAGCAGTACTTC.

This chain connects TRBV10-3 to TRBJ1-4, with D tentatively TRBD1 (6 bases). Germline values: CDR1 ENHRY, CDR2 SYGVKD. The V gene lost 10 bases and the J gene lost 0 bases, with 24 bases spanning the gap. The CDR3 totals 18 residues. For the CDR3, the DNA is TGTGCCACATCCCTAATCGCAGGGGAAGACGCAACTAATGAAAAACTGTTTTTT. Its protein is CATSLIAGEDATNEKLFF.

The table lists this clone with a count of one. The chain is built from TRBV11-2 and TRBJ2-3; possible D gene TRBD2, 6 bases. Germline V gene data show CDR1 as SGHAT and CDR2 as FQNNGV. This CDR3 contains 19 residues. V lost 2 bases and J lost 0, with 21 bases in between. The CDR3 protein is CASSLPLSGQGESTDTQYF. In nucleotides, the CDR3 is TGTGCCAGCAGCTTACCTCTAAGCGGGCAAGGCGAAAGCACAGATACGCAGTATTTT.

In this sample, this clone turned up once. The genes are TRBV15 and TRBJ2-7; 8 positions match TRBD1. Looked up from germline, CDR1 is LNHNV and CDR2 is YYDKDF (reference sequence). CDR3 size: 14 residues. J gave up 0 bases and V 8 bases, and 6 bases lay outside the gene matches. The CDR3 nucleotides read TGTGCCACCGGGGTCGGGACAGGCTCCTACGAGCAGTACTTC. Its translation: CATGVGTGSYEQYF.

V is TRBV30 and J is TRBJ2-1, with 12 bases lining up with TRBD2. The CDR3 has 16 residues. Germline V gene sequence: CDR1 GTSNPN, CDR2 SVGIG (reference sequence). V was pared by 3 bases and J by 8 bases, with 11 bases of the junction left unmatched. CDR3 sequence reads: CAWSRLLAGGLDEQFF. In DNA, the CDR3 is TGTGCCTGGAGCCGATTGCTAGCGGGAGGGCTGGATGAGCAGTTCTTC.

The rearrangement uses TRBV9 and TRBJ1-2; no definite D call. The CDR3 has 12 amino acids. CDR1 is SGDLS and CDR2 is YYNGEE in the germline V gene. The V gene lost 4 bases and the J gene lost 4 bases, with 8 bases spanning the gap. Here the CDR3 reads CASSNRIYGYTF. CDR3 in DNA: TGTGCCAGCAGCAACCGCATCTATGGCTACACCTTC.

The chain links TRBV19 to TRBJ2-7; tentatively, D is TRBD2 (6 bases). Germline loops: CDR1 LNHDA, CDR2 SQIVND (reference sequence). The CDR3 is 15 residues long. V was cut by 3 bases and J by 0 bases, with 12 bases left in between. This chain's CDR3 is CASSIHGGSSYEQYF. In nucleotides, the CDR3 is TGTGCCAGTAGTATCCACGGGGGAAGCTCCTACGAGCAGTACTTC.

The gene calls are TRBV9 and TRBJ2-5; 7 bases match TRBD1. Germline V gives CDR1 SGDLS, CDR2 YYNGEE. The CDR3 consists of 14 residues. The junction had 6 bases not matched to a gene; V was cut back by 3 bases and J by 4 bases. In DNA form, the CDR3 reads TGTGCCAGCAGCGCTTGGGACAGATCAGAGACCCAGTACTTC. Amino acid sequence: CASSAWDRSETQYF.

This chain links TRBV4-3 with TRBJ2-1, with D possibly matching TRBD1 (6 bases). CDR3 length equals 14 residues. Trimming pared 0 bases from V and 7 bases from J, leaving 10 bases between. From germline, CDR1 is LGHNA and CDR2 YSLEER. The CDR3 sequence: CASSQDSQGNEQFF. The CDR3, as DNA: TGCGCCAGCAGCCAAGATTCCCAGGGGAATGAGCAGTTCTTC.

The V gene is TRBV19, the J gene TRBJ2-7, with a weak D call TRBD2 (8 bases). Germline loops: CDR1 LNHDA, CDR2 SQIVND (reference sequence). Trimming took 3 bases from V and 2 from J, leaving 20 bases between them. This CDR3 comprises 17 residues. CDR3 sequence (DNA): TGTGCCAGTAGTATCGGGCACGCGGGGGGACAGACCTACGAGCAGTACTTC. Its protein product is CASSIGHAGGQTYEQYF.

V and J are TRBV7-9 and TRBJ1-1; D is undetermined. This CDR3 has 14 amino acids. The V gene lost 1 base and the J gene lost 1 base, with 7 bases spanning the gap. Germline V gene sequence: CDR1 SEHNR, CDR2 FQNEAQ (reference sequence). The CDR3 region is CASSLVGQNTEAFF. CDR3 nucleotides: TGTGCCAGCAGCTTAGTAGGTCAGAACACTGAAGCTTTCTTT. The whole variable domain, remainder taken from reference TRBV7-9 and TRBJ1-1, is DTGVSQNPRHKITKRGQNVTFRCDPISEHNRLYWYRQTLGQGPEFLTYFQNEAQLEKSRLLSDRFSAERPKGSFSTLEIQRTEQGDSAMYLCASSLVGQNTEAFFGQGTRLTVV.

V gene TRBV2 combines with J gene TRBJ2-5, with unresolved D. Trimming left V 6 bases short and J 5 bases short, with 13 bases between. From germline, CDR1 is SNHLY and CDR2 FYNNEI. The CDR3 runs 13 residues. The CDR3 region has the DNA TGTGCCAGCAGGCCCCTAGTCCCGGAGACCCAGTACTTC. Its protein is CASRPLVPETQYF.

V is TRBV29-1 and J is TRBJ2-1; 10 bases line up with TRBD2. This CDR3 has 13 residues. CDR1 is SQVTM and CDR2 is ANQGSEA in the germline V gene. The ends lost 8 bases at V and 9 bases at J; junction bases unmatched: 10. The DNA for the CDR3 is TGCAGCTCTTCTGCTAGCGGGAGATTTGAGCAGTTCTTC. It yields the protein CSSSASGRFEQFF.

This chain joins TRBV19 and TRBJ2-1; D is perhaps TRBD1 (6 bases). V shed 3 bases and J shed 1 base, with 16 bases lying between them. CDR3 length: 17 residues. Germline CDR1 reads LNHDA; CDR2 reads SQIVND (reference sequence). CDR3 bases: TGTGCCAGTAGTATCCTCCTCCGGACAGAATCCTACAATGAGCAGTTCTTC. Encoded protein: CASSILLRTESYNEQFF.